The clone carrying this T cell receptor (beta chain) has just a few counts. Each CDR3 protein gets one entry after TCRdb re-called the RACE reads with MiXCR. The data show 120,000 or so distinct CDR3 sequences, over 9% seen once. The source of the sample is a study of human T cells and chemical hapten exposure. The germline V gene encodes CDR1 MNHNS and CDR2 SASEGT. The ends were cut back, 8 bases at V and 4 bases at J, with 14 bases in the middle. The CDR3 runs to 14 residues. Described time point: patch test 3, about 24 weeks after DPC sensitization. Sample treatment: therapeutic diphenylcyclopropenone sensitization with weekly scalp DPC.

This sequence originates from a woman in her fifties or sixties with alopecia areata. Some clones in this sample may be carry-over from other donors' samples. The chain couples TRBV6-1 to TRBJ1-4; D is uncertain. The sequencing used whole blood, collected in connection with sensitization to the hapten diphenylcyclopropenone (DPC). CDR3 sequence (DNA): TGTGCCAGCTCGACGAGGAGCCTTAATGAAAAACTGTTTTTT. Its translation is CASSTRSLNEKLFF.